The source of this TCR beta chain is a study of OX40 agonist ivuxolimab in advanced cancers. The ends were cut back, 4 bases at V and 6 bases at J, with 8 bases in the middle. Germline V CDR1 and CDR2: SGHKS, YYEKEE (reference sequence). This CDR3 has 11 residues. The repertoire was sequenced with immunoSEQ multiplex PCR; TCRdb's copy has only in-frame clones and lacks some. The top ten hold 9.5% to 10% of the sample, which has under 40,000 clones, about 80% seen once. The input for sequencing was CD4+ or CD8+ T cells sorted from blood, taken in a trial of the OX40 agonist ivuxolimab. This chain links TRBV5-5 with TRBJ2-7; no clear D. The source is an adult with an advanced solid tumor such as melanoma, head and neck, liver or kidney cancer. CDR3 nucleotides: TGTGCCAGCAGCCAAAAGTCCGAGCAGTACTTC. It specifies CASSQKSEQYF.